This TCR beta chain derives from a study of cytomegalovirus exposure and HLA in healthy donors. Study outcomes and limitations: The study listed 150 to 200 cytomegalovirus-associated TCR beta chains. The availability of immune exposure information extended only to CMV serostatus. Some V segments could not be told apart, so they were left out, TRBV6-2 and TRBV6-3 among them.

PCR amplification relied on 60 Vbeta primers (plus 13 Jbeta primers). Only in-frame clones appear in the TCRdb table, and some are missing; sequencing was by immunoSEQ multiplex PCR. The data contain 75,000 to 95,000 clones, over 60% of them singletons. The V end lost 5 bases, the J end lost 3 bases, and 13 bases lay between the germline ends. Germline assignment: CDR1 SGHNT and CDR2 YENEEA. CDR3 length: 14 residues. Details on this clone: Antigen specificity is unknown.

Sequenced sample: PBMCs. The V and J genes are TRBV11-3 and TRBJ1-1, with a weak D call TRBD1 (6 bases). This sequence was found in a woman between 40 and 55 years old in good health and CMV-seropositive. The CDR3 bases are TGTGCCAGCAGCGTGAAGGACAGACACACTGAAGCTTTCTTT. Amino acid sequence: CASSVKDRHTEAFF.